The next 32 T cell receptor beta chains were all read from a single sample in a study of control samples from healthy donors and cancer patients. TCRdb's copy holds only in-frame clones and misses some; the assay was immunoSEQ multiplex PCR. The sample lists roughly 130,000 clones; about 93% were seen once. Sequenced material: blood. The receptor source for this set is a man aged 18 to 29 in good health.

This chain uses TRBV5-6 with TRBJ2-3, with 7 bases that match TRBD1. The germline CDR1 and CDR2 sequences are SGHDT and YYEEEE. This CDR3 comprises 15 residues. Trimming cost V 3 bases and J 1 base; bases outside gene matches: 5. The CDR3 DNA reads as TGTGCCAGCAGCTCACGCCAGGGGGGCACAGATACGCAGTATTTT. It codes for CASSSRQGGTDTQYF.

This chain links TRBV9 with TRBJ2-1; D might be TRBD2 (6 bases). V dropped 0 bases and J dropped 6 bases, with 13 bases sitting between them. The CDR3 contains 15 residues. From germline, CDR1 is SGDLS and CDR2 YYNGEE. The CDR3 DNA reads as TGTGCCAGCAGCGTAGAAGGATCCGGGAGCAATGAGCAGTTCTTC. This codes for CASSVEGSGSNEQFF.

The chain couples TRBV5-1 to TRBJ2-7, with a tentative D call TRBD2 (5 bases). The length of the CDR3 is 16 residues. Trimming shortened V by 3 bases and J by 0 bases, and 16 bases separated the two germline ends. Germline CDR1 SGHRS, CDR2 YFSETQ. CDR3 DNA: TGCGCCAGCAGCTACCGGGAAAGGAGCAGCTCCTACGAGCAGTACTTC. Protein: CASSYRERSSSYEQYF.

The chain employs TRBV27 and TRBJ1-3; possibly TRBD1 for D (6 bases). From germline, CDR1 is MNHEY and CDR2 SMNVEV (reference sequence). Trimming shortened V by 6 bases and J by 2 bases, and 14 bases separated the two germline ends. This CDR3 contains 15 residues. The CDR3 DNA follows: TGTGCCAGCAGGTTTACGGGGGACACTGGAAACACCATATATTTT. It is translated as CASRFTGDTGNTIYF.

This clone was seen at least ten times. The rearrangement joins TRBV5-5 to TRBJ1-2; 10 bases line up with TRBD1. Germline V gene lookup returns CDR1 SGHKS and CDR2 YYEKEE (reference sequence). Losses at the gene ends were 4 bases for V and 4 bases for J; bases not matched to a gene: 4. CDR3 length: 14 amino acids. DNA for the CDR3: TGTGCCAGCAGCCCAGGGGACAGGGGCTATGGCTACACCTTC. Amino acid sequence: CASSPGDRGYGYTF.

The chain is built from TRBV4-1 and TRBJ2-1; no firm D call. V gave up 4 bases and J gave up 1 base, with 8 bases separating them. CDR1 and CDR2 (germline): MGHRA, YSYEKL. The CDR3 covers 14 residues. CDR3: CASSPPVSYNEQFF. CDR3 DNA sequence: TGCGCCAGCAGCCCCCCAGTTTCCTACAATGAGCAGTTCTTC.

V is TRBV5-6 and J is TRBJ2-7; D ambiguous. CDR1 is SGHDT and CDR2 is YYEEEE in the germline V gene. The V gene lost 0 bases and the J gene lost 2 bases, with 9 bases spanning the gap. CDR3 size: 14 residues. As DNA, the CDR3 is TGTGCCAGCAGCTTGGGCTCCGTAGCCTACGAGCAGTACGTC. Translating gives CASSLGSVAYEQYV.

J is TRBJ2-1 and V is TRBV11-2, with 9 bases aligning to TRBD2. Germline values: CDR1 SGHAT, CDR2 FQNNGV. The CDR3 runs 15 residues. V lost 5 bases to trimming and J lost 8 bases; unmatched junction nucleotides: 10. CDR3 DNA: TGTGCCAGCAGCGCTACCGGGACTAGCTTGGATGAGCAGTTCTTC. Protein: CASSATGTSLDEQFF.

V is TRBV7-2 and J is TRBJ2-5, with D hard to call. The germline V gene has CDR1 SGHTA and CDR2 FQGNSA. Trimming took off 1 base at V and 7 bases at J, with 19 bases between the two ends. The CDR3 extends over 16 amino acids. CDR3 region: CASSLVPAAHLATQYF. The CDR3 nucleotides read TGTGCCAGCAGCTTAGTTCCCGCGGCCCATTTGGCGACCCAGTACTTC.

This clone was seen only a few times. The rearrangement joins TRBV5-4 to TRBJ1-2; D is unclear. This CDR3 contains 13 residues. CDR1 SGHNT and CDR2 YYREEE come from the germline V gene (reference sequence). Trimming left V 4 bases short and J 2 bases short, with 9 bases between. CDR3: CASSTDGNYGYTF. In nucleotides, the CDR3 is TGTGCCAGCAGCACTGACGGCAACTATGGCTACACCTTC.

The rearrangement uses TRBV4-1 and TRBJ2-2, with TRBD2 as a possible D gene (5 bases). The germline V and J ends were trimmed by 0 bases and 1 base, with 6 bases remaining between them. CDR1 is MGHRA and CDR2 is YSYEKL in the germline V gene. This CDR3 region has 15 residues. The CDR3 DNA reads as TGCGCCAGCAGCCAAGATGCGGGGAACACCGGGGAGCTGTTTTTT. Protein sequence: CASSQDAGNTGELFF.

J is TRBJ2-1 and V is TRBV2; D gene uncertain. The CDR3 loop spans 11 amino acids. Looked up from germline, CDR1 is SNHLY and CDR2 is FYNNEI. Trimming stripped 2 bases from V and 10 bases from J, with 6 bases between. The CDR3 here is CASSESREQFF. The CDR3 DNA reads as TGTGCCAGCAGTGAAAGTAGAGAGCAGTTCTTC.

This chain joins TRBV10-3 and TRBJ1-1; D remains unclear. V was trimmed by 4 bases and J by 4 bases, leaving 10 bases between them. Germline CDR1 is ENHRY and CDR2 is SYGVKD. The CDR3 runs to 13 residues. The CDR3 coding sequence is TGTGCCATCAGTGGGGTCGGTGGCACTGAAGCTTTCTTT. It is translated as CAISGVGGTEAFF.

The chain uses TRBV30 and TRBJ2-2; possible D gene TRBD1, 6 bases. The length of the CDR3 is 14 residues. With 4 bases removed from V and 1 base from J, the gap between germline ends came to 10 bases. Germline values: CDR1 GTSNPN, CDR2 SVGIG (reference sequence). CDR3 sequence (DNA): TGTGCCTGGACAGGACAGCAGAACACCGGGGAGCTGTTTTTT. Protein: CAWTGQQNTGELFF.

This chain connects TRBV7-9 to TRBJ2-2; D unclear. The germline V gene has CDR1 SEHNR and CDR2 FQNEAQ (reference sequence). V was clipped by 2 bases and J by 0 bases, with 7 bases between them. The CDR3 runs to 15 residues. This chain's CDR3 is CASSLYGANTGELFF. DNA of the CDR3: TGTGCCAGCAGCTTATACGGCGCGAACACCGGGGAGCTGTTTTTT.

This chain links TRBV30 with TRBJ1-5, with a weak D call TRBD1 (5 bases). Germline V CDR1 and CDR2: GTSNPN, SVGIG (reference sequence). V was pared by 5 bases and J by 4 bases, with 12 bases between. This CDR3 is built from 13 residues. The CDR3 reads CAWGVDRNQPQHF. In DNA, the CDR3 is TGTGCCTGGGGGGTCGACAGAAATCAGCCCCAGCATTTT.

J is TRBJ2-1 and V is TRBV4-1, with D tentatively TRBD2 (6 bases). V lost 5 bases and J 10 bases, leaving 12 bases between the germline ends. CDR3 length: 12 residues. Per germline, CDR1 MGHRA and CDR2 YSYEKL. The chain's CDR3 is CASSKGGEEQFF. The CDR3 coding sequence is TGCGCCAGCAGCAAGGGCGGGGAGGAGCAGTTCTTC.

The V gene is TRBV7-6, the J gene TRBJ2-6, with TRBD1 matching 7 bases. Germline V lookup: CDR1 SGHVS, CDR2 FNYEAQ. V shed 1 base, J shed 0 bases, and the junction held 6 bases outside the gene matches. The CDR3 totals 18 residues. The CDR3 bases are TGTGCCAGCAGCTTAGGAGGGACAGTAGCCTCTGGGGCCAACGTCCTGACTTTC. Its protein product is CASSLGGTVASGANVLTF. The full variable domain, completed using reference TRBV7-6 and TRBJ2-6, is GAGVSQSPRYKVTKRGQDVALRCDPISGHVSLYWYRQALGQGPEFLTYFNYEAQQDKSGLPNDRFSAERPEGSISTLTIQRTEQRDSAMYRCASSLGGTVASGANVLTFGAGSRLTVL.

This CDR3 is CASSGTLGGNIQYF. Here the CDR3 DNA reads TGTGCCAGCAGCGGGACACTGGGTGGAAACATTCAGTACTTC. The chain carries TRBV9 and TRBJ2-4; tentative D call: TRBD1 (5 bases). The V end lost 3 bases, the J end lost 6 bases, and 13 bases lay between the germline ends. Germline assignment: CDR1 SGDLS and CDR2 YYNGEE. The CDR3 extends over 14 amino acids.

The CDR3 here is CATSDSLKSEAFF. The DNA for the CDR3 is TGTGCCACCAGTGATTCCCTTAAGTCTGAAGCTTTCTTT. V gene TRBV24-1 combines with J gene TRBJ1-1; D uncertain. CDR1 is KGHDR and CDR2 is SFDVKD in the germline V gene. Trimming cost V 2 bases and J 6 bases, with 9 bases left between them. The CDR3 runs to 13 residues.

The V gene is TRBV4-1, the J gene TRBJ2-7; the D gene could be TRBD1 or TRBD2 (5 bases each). V shed 3 bases and J shed 0 bases, with 12 bases lying between them. The CDR3 totals 15 residues. Germline CDR1 reads MGHRA; CDR2 reads YSYEKL. In nucleotides, the CDR3 is TGCGCCAGCAGCCATCGGGACGGACCCTCCTACGAGCAGTACGTC. It codes for CASSHRDGPSYEQYV.

A remark on this clone: This may be a read error, as it is one base from a much larger clone. The chain couples TRBV6-4 to TRBJ2-2, with D possibly being TRBD1 (5 bases). The CDR3 runs to 13 residues. Trimming pared 3 bases from V and 3 bases from J, leaving 5 bases between. The germline gives CDR1 MRHNA, CDR2 SNTAGT. CDR3 bases: TGTGCCAGCAGTGAAGGGGACACCGGGGAGCTGTTTTTT. Translation: CASSEGDTGELFF.

The J gene is TRBJ2-1, the V gene TRBV4-3; D perhaps matches TRBD2 (5 bases). CDR1 is LGHNA and CDR2 is YSLEER in the germline V gene. The CDR3 is 16 residues long. Deletions cut 4 bases from V and 0 bases from J, with 13 bases between. The CDR3 loop reads CASSPNGIGSYNEQFF. CDR3 DNA sequence: TGCGCCAGCAGCCCAAACGGGATAGGCTCCTACAATGAGCAGTTCTTC.

The V and J genes are TRBV2 and TRBJ2-3; 10 nucleotides align to TRBD2. Unmatched junction bases numbered 5, after V lost 4 bases and J lost 4 bases. The CDR3 loop spans 15 amino acids. Germline CDR1 and CDR2: SNHLY and FYNNEI. The CDR3 reads CASSASGSVADTQYF. CDR3 DNA sequence: TGTGCCAGCAGTGCTAGCGGGAGTGTCGCAGATACGCAGTATTTT.

The V call is TRBV25-1, the J call TRBJ1-1, with D hard to call. Trimming took 4 bases from V and 8 from J, leaving 8 bases between them. CDR1 and CDR2 (germline): MGHDK, SYGVNS. The CDR3 totals 11 residues. CDR3 residues: CASSGGTEAFF. CDR3 DNA: TGTGCCAGCAGTGGTGGCACAGAAGCTTTCTTT.

This clone has only one observation. This chain joins TRBV27 and TRBJ2-2; 7 bases agree with TRBD1. The germline gives CDR1 MNHEY, CDR2 SMNVEV (reference sequence). The CDR3 length is 15 residues. Germline trimming cut 5 bases from V and 1 base from J; bases unmatched to any gene: 4. CDR3 nucleotides: TGTGCCAGCAGTCCTCGACAGGGGAACACCGGGGAGCTGTTTTTT. Its translation is CASSPRQGNTGELFF.

The chain links TRBV7-9 to TRBJ2-5; a possible D gene is TRBD2 (6 bases). Germline V CDR1 and CDR2: SEHNR, FQNEAQ (reference sequence). Trimming pared 1 base from V and 3 bases from J, leaving 15 bases between. The CDR3 consists of 16 residues. CDR3: CASSLERVPGEETQYF. The DNA for the CDR3 is TGTGCCAGCAGCTTAGAACGAGTTCCGGGGGAAGAGACCCAGTACTTC.

V usage is TRBV19 and J usage is TRBJ1-5, with 11 bases lining up with TRBD1. The CDR3 is 16 residues long. With 8 bases clipped from V and 0 bases from J, the junction kept 6 bases outside the gene matches. In germline, CDR1 is LNHDA, CDR2 SQIVND (reference sequence). The CDR3: CASGEDRGHSNQPQHF. The CDR3 nucleotides are TGTGCCAGTGGAGAGGACAGGGGGCATAGCAATCAGCCCCAGCATTTT.

This sequence joins TRBV6-5 and TRBJ2-3, with unresolved D. CDR1 and CDR2 (germline): MNHEY, SVGAGI. This CDR3 contains 15 residues. V gave up 2 bases and J gave up 2 bases, with 11 bases separating them. The DNA for the CDR3 is TGTGCCAGCAGTTACGGTGTTGGGGTCACAGATACGCAGTATTTT. It specifies CASSYGVGVTDTQYF.

The chain uses TRBV6-5 and TRBJ1-6; D unresolved. The germline V gene encodes CDR1 MNHEY and CDR2 SVGAGI. The CDR3 sequence is 15 residues long. V shed 2 bases and J shed 9 bases, with 14 bases lying between them. CDR3 loop: CASSYAGEGGSPLHF. The CDR3 DNA reads as TGTGCCAGCAGTTACGCCGGGGAGGGTGGTTCACCCCTCCACTTT.

The V call is TRBV10-3, the J call TRBJ2-3, with 8 bases lining up with TRBD1. Unmatched junction bases numbered 8, after V lost 4 bases and J lost 5 bases. The CDR3 totals 15 residues. The V gene's germline CDR1 is ENHRY and CDR2 SYGVKD. The CDR3 reads CAISGAGGLEDTQYF. The CDR3 nucleotides read TGTGCCATCAGTGGCGCAGGGGGCCTAGAAGATACGCAGTATTTT.

V gene TRBV2 combines with J gene TRBJ2-7; the match to TRBD1 covers 9 bases. The J segment lost 2 bases and the V segment lost 9 bases, leaving 11 bases of the junction unmatched. Looked up from germline, CDR1 is SNHLY and CDR2 is FYNNEI. The CDR3 runs to 15 residues. CDR3 amino acids: CASTLTGGATYEQYF. CDR3 nucleotide sequence: TGTGCCAGTACCCTAACAGGGGGCGCCACCTACGAGCAGTACTTC.